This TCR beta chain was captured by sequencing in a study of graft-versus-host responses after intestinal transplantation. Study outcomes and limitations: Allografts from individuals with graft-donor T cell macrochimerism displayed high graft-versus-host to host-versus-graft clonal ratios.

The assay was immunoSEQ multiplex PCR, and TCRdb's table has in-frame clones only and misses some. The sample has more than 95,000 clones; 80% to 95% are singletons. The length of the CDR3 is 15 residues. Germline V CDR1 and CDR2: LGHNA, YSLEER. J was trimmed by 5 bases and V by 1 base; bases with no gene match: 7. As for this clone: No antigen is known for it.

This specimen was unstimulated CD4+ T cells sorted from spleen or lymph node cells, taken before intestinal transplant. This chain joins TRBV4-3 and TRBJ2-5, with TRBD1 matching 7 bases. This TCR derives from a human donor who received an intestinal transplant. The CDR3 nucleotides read TGCGCCAGCAGCCAAGTAGGGGGCTTCGGTGAGACCCAGTACTTC. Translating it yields CASSQVGGFGETQYF.